Only a few counts were recorded for the clone carrying this T cell receptor (beta chain). Its antigen remains unknown. Trimming removed 7 bases from V and 5 bases from J; junction bases left unmatched: 5. The CDR3 spans 13 residues. Germline V lookup: CDR1 SGHVS, CDR2 FNYEAQ. This specimen belongs to a study of shared clonotypes between healthy human individuals. Study overall: Each donor's CD8 memory used one plate, CD8 naive two, each CD4 subset three.

The study, taken as a whole, reports: The four-donor shared clonotypes exceeded non-shared clonotypes in generation probability, with non-shared ones scoring lower.

Clones were read by immunoSEQ multiplex PCR, and TCRdb kept only the in-frame ones, dropping some. The sample consists of under 1,100,000 clones, about 70% of them appearing once. The chain has TRBV7-6 and TRBJ2-5, with 9 nucleotides matching TRBD1. The receptor was isolated from a man aged 18 to 29 in good health. The sequencing input was memory CD4+ T cells sorted from blood. The subset here: CD45RA-negative fraction. The CDR3 bases are TGTGCCAGCAAAACAGGGGGCGCGGAGACCCAGTACTTC. It codes for CASKTGGAETQYF. Combining the CDR3 with reference TRBV7-6 and TRBJ2-5 gives the whole variable domain GAGVSQSPRYKVTKRGQDVALRCDPISGHVSLYWYRQALGQGPEFLTYFNYEAQQDKSGLPNDRFSAERPEGSISTLTIQRTEQRDSAMYRCASKTGGAETQYFGPGTRLLVL.